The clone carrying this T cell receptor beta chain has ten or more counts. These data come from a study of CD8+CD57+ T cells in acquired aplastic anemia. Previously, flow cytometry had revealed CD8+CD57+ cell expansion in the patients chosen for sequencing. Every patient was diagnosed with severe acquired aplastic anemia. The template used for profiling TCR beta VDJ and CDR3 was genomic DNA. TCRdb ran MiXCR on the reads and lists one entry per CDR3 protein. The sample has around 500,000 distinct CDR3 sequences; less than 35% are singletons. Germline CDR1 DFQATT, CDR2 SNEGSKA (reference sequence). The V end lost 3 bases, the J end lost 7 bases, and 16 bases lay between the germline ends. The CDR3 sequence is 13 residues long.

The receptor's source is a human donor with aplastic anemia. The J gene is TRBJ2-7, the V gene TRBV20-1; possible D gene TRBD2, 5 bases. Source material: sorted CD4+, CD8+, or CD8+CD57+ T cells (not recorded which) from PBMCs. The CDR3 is CSASLLLVREQYF. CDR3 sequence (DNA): TGCAGTGCTAGCTTACTACTAGTGCGAGAGCAGTACTTC.